Shown below are 11 T cell receptor beta chains from a single sample sequenced in a study of Ad26.COV2.S vaccination and SARS-CoV-2 variants. Treatment here: over 15 received Ad26.COV2.S at low or high dose, single or two shots; about 5 received placebo; per-sample allocation not given. Samples were taken on day 63 after the first vaccine or placebo injection. Sequencing was performed with immunoSEQ multiplex PCR; in TCRdb, only in-frame clones are kept and a portion is missing. The repertoire consists of about 320,000 clones, with about 86% occurring once and the leading ten covering roughly 1.9%. The sample in question was peripheral blood, obtained in a trial of Ad26.COV2.S vaccine versus placebo. The origin of the receptors is a person between 18 and 60 years old who received the Ad26.COV2.S COVID-19 vaccine or a placebo.

The V and J genes are TRBV5-1 and TRBJ2-2; TRBD1 matches at 11 bases. This CDR3 is built from 19 residues. V was clipped by 1 base and J by 6 bases; unmatched bases: 14. Germline values: CDR1 SGHRS, CDR2 YFSETQ. CDR3 protein: CASSLPGQGAISYPGELFF. CDR3 in DNA: TGCGCCAGCAGCTTGCCCGGACAGGGGGCGATCTCCTATCCCGGGGAGCTGTTTTTT.

This sequence joins TRBV5-6 and TRBJ1-3; D may be TRBD1 (6 bases). Trimming took 0 bases from V and 2 from J, leaving 9 bases between them. Germline V gives CDR1 SGHDT, CDR2 YYEEEE. The CDR3 runs 15 residues. The CDR3 coding sequence is TGTGCCAGCAGCTTGGACCCAGGGGCTGGAAACACCATATATTTT. This translates into CASSLDPGAGNTIYF.

The chain is built from TRBV27 and TRBJ1-1; TRBD1 matches 7 bases. Trimming at V came to 6 bases and at J to 0 bases, leaving 10 bases not matched to a gene. Germline CDR1 reads MNHEY; CDR2 reads SMNVEV (reference sequence). This CDR3 is 16 amino acids long. CDR3: CASSSRAGGLNTEAFF. In nucleotides, the CDR3 is TGTGCCAGCAGCAGTCGGGCAGGGGGTCTGAACACTGAAGCTTTCTTT.

The genes are TRBV30 and TRBJ1-1; a possible D gene is TRBD1 (6 bases). Germline CDR1 reads GTSNPN; CDR2 reads SVGIG (reference sequence). The CDR3 length is 15 residues. V was pared by 0 bases and J by 5 bases, with 16 bases between. The CDR3 sequence: CAWSVSWGAYTEAFF. CDR3 DNA sequence: TGTGCCTGGAGTGTATCTTGGGGGGCGTATACTGAAGCTTTCTTT.

The chain employs TRBV19 and TRBJ1-2; D gene ambiguous. Trimming removed 7 bases at V and 4 bases at J, with 7 bases between. The CDR3 is 11 residues long. Germline CDR1 reads LNHDA; CDR2 reads SQIVND (reference sequence). CDR3: CASTNLYGYTF. The DNA of the CDR3 is TGTGCCAGTACCAACCTCTATGGCTACACCTTC.

The table lists this clone with a few counts. Other DNA variants within this sample encode the same CDR3. V gene TRBV7-9 combines with J gene TRBJ1-6; 7 bases are shared with TRBD1. The CDR3 contains 14 residues. CDR1 and CDR2 (germline): SEHNR, FQNEAQ (reference sequence). Unmatched junction bases numbered 7, after V lost 5 bases and J lost 9 bases. This CDR3 is CASSPDRVGSPLHF. CDR3 DNA: TGTGCCAGCAGCCCCGACAGGGTTGGTTCACCCCTCCACTTT.

The V gene is TRBV5-4, the J gene TRBJ2-7, with a weak D call TRBD1 (6 bases). V gave up 0 bases and J gave up 6 bases, with 16 bases separating them. CDR1 is SGHNT, CDR2 YYREEE, per germline (reference sequence). The CDR3 sequence is 15 residues long. CDR3 region: CASSLDREERSEQYF. In DNA, the CDR3 is TGTGCCAGCAGCTTGGACAGGGAAGAAAGATCCGAGCAGTACTTC.

V usage is TRBV7-8 and J usage is TRBJ1-5; 7 nucleotides line up with TRBD1. Germline V gene data show CDR1 as SGHVS and CDR2 as FQNEAQ. CDR3 length: 14 residues. V lost 5 bases, J lost 4 bases, and 5 bases stayed unmatched. CDR3 sequence: CASSPQGGNQPQHF. As DNA, the CDR3 is TGTGCCAGCAGCCCCCAGGGGGGAAATCAGCCCCAGCATTTT.

This clone was detected once. V and J are TRBV3-1 (or the pseudogene TRBV3-2) and TRBJ2-5; 12 bases are a match to TRBD1. The CDR3 has 17 amino acids. With V trimmed by 3 bases and J by 4 bases, 9 bases remained unmatched. In germline, CDR1 is LGHDT, CDR2 YNNKEL (reference sequence). The CDR3 spells CASSHKGQGATGETQYF. Here the CDR3 DNA reads TGTGCCAGCAGCCACAAGGGACAGGGGGCGACAGGAGAGACCCAGTACTTC.

The J gene is TRBJ2-3, the V gene TRBV18, with 11 bases lining up with TRBD2. Trimming cost V 0 bases and J 2 bases; bases outside gene matches: 1. CDR1 is KGHSH and CDR2 is LQKENI in the germline V gene. CDR3 size: 16 residues. The chain's CDR3 is CASSPPTSGTTDTQYF. The DNA of the CDR3 is TGTGCCAGCTCACCACCGACTAGCGGGACCACAGATACGCAGTATTTT.

This chain links TRBV5-4 with TRBJ1-1; D not resolved. Trimming shortened V by 4 bases and J by 3 bases, and 13 bases separated the two germline ends. CDR3 length: 14 residues. In germline, CDR1 is SGHNT, CDR2 YYREEE (reference sequence). CDR3 sequence: CASSPAGPDTEAFF. CDR3 in DNA: TGTGCCAGCAGCCCCGCCGGACCCGACACTGAAGCTTTCTTT.